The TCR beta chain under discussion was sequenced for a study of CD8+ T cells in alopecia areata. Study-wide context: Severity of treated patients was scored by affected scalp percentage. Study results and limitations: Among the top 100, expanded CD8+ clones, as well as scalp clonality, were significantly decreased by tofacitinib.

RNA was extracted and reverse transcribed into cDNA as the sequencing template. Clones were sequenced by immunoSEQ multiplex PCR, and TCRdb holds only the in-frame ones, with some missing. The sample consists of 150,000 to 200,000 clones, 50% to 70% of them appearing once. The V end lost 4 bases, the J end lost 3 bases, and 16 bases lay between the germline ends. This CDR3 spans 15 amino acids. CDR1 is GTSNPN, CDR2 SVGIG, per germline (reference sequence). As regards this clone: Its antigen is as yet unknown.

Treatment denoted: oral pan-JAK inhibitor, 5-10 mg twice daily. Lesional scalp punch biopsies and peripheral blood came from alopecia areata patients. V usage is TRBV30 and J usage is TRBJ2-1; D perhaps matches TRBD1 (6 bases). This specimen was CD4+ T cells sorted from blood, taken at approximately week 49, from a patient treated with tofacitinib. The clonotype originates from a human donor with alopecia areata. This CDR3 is CAWIDTGHDYNEQFF. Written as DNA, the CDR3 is TGTGCCTGGATAGATACGGGACACGACTACAATGAGCAGTTCTTC.